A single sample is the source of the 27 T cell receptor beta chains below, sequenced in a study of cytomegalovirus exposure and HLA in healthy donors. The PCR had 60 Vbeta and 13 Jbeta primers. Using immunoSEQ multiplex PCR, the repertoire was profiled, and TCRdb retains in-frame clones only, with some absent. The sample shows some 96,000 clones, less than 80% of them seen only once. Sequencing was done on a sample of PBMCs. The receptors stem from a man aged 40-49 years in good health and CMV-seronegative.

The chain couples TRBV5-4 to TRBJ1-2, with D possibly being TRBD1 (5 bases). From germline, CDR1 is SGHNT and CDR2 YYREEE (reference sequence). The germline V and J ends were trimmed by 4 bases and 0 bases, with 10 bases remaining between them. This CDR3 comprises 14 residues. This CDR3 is CASSTGGANYGYTF. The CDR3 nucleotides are TGTGCCAGCAGCACCGGGGGAGCTAACTATGGCTACACCTTC.

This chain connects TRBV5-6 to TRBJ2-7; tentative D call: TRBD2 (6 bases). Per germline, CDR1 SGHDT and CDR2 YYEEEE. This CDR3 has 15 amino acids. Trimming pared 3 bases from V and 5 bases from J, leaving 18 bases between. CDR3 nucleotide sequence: TGTGCCAGCAGCTCGCGACTAGAGGCTATCGACGAGCAGTACTTC. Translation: CASSSRLEAIDEQYF.

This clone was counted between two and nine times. In DNA form, the CDR3 reads TGTGCCACCTTCAGACAGGGCTCCTACGAGCAGTACTTC. This translates into CATFRQGSYEQYF. The rearrangement links TRBV2 to TRBJ2-7; 7 bases agree with TRBD1. With 10 bases clipped from V and 0 bases from J, the junction kept 6 bases outside the gene matches. The germline V gene has CDR1 SNHLY and CDR2 FYNNEI. The CDR3 is 13 residues long.

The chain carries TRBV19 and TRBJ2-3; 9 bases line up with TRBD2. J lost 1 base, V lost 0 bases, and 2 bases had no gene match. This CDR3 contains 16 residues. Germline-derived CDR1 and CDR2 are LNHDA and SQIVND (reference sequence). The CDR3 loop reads CASSIEASGGTDTQYF. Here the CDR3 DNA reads TGTGCCAGTAGTATAGAGGCTAGCGGGGGCACAGATACGCAGTATTTT.

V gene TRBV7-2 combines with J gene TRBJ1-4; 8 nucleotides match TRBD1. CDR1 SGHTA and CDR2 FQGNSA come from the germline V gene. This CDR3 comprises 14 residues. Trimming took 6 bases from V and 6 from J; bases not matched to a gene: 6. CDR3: CASRSGQGDEKLFF. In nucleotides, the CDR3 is TGTGCCAGCAGATCAGGACAGGGAGATGAAAAACTGTTTTTT.

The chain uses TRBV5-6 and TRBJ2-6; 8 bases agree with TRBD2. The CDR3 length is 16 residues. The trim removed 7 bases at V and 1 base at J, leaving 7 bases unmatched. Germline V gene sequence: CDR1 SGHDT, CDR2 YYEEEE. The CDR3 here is CASGGGRGSGANVLTF. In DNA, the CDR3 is TGTGCCAGCGGCGGGGGGAGGGGGTCTGGGGCCAACGTCCTGACTTTC.

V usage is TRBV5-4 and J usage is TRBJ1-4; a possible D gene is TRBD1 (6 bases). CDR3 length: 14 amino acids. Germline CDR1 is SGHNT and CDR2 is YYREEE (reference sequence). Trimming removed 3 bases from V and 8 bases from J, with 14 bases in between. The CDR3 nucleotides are TGTGCCAGCAGCTACCAGGGGACGGGGGAAAAACTGTTTTTT. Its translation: CASSYQGTGEKLFF. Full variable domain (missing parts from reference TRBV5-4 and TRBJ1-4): ETGVTQSPTHLIKTRGQQVTLRCSSQSGHNTVSWYQQALGQGPQFIFQYYREEENGRGNFPPRFSGLQFPNYSSELNVNALELDDSALYLCASSYQGTGEKLFFGSGTQLSVL.

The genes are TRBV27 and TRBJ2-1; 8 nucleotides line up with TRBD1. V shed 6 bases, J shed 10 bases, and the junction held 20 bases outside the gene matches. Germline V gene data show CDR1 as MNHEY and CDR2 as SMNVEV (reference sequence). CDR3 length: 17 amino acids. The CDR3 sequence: CASSAIRTGTGPLEQFF. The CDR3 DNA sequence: TGTGCCAGCAGCGCAATACGAACCGGGACAGGCCCCCTAGAGCAGTTCTTC.

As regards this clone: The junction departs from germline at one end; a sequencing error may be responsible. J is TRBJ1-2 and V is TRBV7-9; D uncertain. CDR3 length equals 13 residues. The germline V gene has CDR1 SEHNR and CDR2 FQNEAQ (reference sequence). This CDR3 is CSSSLATGNGYTF. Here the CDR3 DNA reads TGTTCCAGCAGCTTAGCTACGGGGAATGGCTACACCTTC. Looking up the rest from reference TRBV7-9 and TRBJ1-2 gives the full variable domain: DTGVSQNPRHKITKRGQNVTFRCDPISEHNRLYWYRQTLGQGPEFLTYFQNEAQLEKSRLLSDRFSAERPKGSFSTLEIQRTEQGDSAMYLCSSSLATGNGYTFGSGTRLTVV.

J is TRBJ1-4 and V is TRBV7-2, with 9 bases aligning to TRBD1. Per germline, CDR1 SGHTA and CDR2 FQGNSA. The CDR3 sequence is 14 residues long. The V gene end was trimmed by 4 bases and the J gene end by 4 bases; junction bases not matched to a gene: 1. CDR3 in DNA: TGTGCCAGCAGCTCGGGACAGGGTAATGAAAAACTGTTTTTT. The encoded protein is CASSSGQGNEKLFF.

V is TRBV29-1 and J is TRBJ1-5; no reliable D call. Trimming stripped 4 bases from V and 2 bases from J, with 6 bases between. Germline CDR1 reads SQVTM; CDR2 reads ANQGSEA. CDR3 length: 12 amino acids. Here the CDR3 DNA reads TGCAGCGTTGCGCAGGGCAATCAGCCCCAGCATTTT. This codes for CSVAQGNQPQHF.

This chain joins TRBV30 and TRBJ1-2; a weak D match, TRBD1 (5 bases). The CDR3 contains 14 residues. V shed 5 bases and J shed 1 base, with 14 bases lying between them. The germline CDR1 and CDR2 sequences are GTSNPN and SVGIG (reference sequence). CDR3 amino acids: CAWRQFPDNYGYTF. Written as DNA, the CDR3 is TGTGCCTGGCGACAGTTTCCCGATAACTATGGCTACACCTTC.

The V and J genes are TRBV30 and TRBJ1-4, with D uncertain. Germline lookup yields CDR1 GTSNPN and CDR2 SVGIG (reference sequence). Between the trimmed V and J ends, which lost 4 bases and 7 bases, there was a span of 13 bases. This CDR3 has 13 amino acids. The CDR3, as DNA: TGTGCCTGGACCCGAGAGCGAGGTGAAAAACTGTTTTTT. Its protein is CAWTRERGEKLFF.

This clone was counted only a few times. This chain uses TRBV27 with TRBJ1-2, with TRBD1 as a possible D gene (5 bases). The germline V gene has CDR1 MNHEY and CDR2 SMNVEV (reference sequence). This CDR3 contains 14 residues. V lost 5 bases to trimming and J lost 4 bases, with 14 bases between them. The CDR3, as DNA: TGTGCCAGCAGTCCGAACAGGAGAGCCTATGGCTACACCTTC. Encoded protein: CASSPNRRAYGYTF.

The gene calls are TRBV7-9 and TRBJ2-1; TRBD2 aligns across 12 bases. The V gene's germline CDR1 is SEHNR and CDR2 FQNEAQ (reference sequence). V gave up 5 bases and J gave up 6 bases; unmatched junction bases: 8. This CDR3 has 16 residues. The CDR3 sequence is CASSPRTSGEANEQFF. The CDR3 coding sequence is TGTGCCAGCAGCCCCAGGACTAGCGGGGAGGCCAATGAGCAGTTCTTC.

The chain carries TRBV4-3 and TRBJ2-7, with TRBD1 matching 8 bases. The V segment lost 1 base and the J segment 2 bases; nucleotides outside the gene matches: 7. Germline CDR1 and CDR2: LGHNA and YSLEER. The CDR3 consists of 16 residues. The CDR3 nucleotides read TGCGCCAGCAGCCAAGTCGCAGACAGGGGAACCTACGAGCAGTACTTC. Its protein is CASSQVADRGTYEQYF.

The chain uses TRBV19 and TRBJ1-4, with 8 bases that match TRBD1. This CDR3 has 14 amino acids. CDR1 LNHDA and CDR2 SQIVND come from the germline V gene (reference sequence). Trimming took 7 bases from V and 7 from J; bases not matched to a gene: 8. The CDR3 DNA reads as TGTGCCAGTACCAACGGGGACAGGTTTGAAAAACTGTTTTTT. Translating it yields CASTNGDRFEKLFF.

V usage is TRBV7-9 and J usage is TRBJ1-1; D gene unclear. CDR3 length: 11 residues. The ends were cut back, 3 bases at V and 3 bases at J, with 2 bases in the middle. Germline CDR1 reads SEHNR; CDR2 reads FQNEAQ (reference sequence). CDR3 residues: CASSFDTEAFF. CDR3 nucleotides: TGTGCCAGCAGCTTCGACACTGAAGCTTTCTTT.

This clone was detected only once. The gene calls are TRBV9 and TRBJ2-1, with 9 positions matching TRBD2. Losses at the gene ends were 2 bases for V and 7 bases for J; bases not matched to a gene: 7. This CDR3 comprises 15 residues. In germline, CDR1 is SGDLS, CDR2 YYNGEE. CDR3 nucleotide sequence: TGTGCCAGCAGCGTCAAGATAGCGGGAGAGAATGAGCAGTTCTTC. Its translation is CASSVKIAGENEQFF.

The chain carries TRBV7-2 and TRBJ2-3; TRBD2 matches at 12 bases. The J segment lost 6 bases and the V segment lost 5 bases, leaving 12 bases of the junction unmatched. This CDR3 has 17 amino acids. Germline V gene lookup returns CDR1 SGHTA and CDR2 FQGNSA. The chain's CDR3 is CASSPGETSGGRDTQYF. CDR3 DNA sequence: TGTGCCAGCAGCCCAGGGGAGACTAGCGGGGGTCGTGATACGCAGTATTTT.

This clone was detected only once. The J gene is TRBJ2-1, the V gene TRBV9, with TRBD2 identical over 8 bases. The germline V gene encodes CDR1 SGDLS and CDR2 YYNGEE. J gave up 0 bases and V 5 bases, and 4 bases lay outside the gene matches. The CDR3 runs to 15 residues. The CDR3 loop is CASSTSGLSYNEQFF. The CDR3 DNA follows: TGTGCCAGCAGTACTAGCGGACTCTCCTACAATGAGCAGTTCTTC.

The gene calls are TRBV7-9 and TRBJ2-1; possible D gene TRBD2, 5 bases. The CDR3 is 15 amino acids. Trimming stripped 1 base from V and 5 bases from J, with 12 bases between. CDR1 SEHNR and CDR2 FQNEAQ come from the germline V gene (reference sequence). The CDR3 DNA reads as TGTGCCAGCAGCTTAGTCATCGGGGTTAACAATGAGCAGTTCTTC. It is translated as CASSLVIGVNNEQFF.

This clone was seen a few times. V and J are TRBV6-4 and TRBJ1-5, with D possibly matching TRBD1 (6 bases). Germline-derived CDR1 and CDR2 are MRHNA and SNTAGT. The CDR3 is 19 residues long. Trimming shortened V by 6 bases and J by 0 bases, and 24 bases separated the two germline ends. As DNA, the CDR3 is TGTGCCAGCAGCCCGCTCAAGGCTAGCGGGGGCATTAGCAATCAGCCCCAGCATTTT. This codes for CASSPLKASGGISNQPQHF.

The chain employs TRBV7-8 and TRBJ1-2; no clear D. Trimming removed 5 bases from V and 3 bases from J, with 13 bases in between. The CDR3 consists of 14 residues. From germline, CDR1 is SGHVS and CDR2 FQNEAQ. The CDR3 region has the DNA TGTGCCAGCAGCCTGAGTTGGCGGGACTATGGCTACACCTTC. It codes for CASSLSWRDYGYTF.

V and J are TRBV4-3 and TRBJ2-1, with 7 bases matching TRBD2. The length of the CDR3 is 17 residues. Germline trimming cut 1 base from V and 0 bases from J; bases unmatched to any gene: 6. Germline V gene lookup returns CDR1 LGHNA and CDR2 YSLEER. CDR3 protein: CASSQGVGGGSYNEQFF. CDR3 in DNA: TGCGCCAGCAGCCAAGGGGTAGGCGGGGGCTCCTACAATGAGCAGTTCTTC.

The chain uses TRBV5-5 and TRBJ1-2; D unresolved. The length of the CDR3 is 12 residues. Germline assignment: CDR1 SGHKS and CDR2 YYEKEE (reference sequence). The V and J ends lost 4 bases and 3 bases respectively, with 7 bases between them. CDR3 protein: CASSSQDYGYTF. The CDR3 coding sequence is TGTGCCAGCAGCAGCCAGGACTATGGCTACACCTTC.

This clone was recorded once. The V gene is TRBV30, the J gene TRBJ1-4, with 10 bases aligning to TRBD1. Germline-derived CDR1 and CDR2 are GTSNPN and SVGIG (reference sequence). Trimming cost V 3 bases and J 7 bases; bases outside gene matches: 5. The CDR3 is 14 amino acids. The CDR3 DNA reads TGTGCCTGGAGCTACGGACAGGGGGGTGAAAAACTGTTTTTT. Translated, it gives CAWSYGQGGEKLFF.